These 6 T cell receptor beta chains were sequenced from one sample in a study of blood T cell repertoires in COVID-19. TCRdb keeps only in-frame clones here, not all; method: immunoSEQ multiplex PCR. The top ten hold 0.62% of the sample, which has some 180,000 clones, 85% to 90% seen once. Sequences were obtained from peripheral blood. The source is a man in his fifties or sixties with acute or convalescent COVID-19.

The chain uses TRBV5-4 and TRBJ2-3; 8 positions agree with TRBD2. With 1 base clipped from V and 6 bases from J, the junction kept 4 bases outside the gene matches. CDR1 SGHNT and CDR2 YYREEE come from the germline V gene (reference sequence). The CDR3 is 14 residues long. The CDR3 DNA reads as TGTGCCAGCAGCTTGAAGAGCGGGGGCGATACGCAGTATTTT. Its translation: CASSLKSGGDTQYF.

The rearrangement uses TRBV7-2 and TRBJ2-2, with D possibly TRBD1 on 6 matching bases. Trimming removed 4 bases at V and 6 bases at J, with 9 bases between. This CDR3 contains 13 residues. The germline CDR1 and CDR2 sequences are SGHTA and FQGNSA. CDR3 region: CASSSGVAGELFF. The CDR3 nucleotides read TGTGCCAGCAGCTCAGGGGTGGCCGGGGAGCTGTTTTTT.

The rearrangement uses TRBV3-1 (or the pseudogene TRBV3-2) and TRBJ2-5; 13 bases line up with TRBD2. CDR3 length equals 16 residues. Germline CDR1 and CDR2: LGHDT and YNNKEL (reference sequence). V was clipped by 4 bases and J by 5 bases; unmatched bases: 7. CDR3 residues: CASSLRTSGGGETQYF. CDR3 DNA sequence: TGTGCCAGCAGCCTTCGGACTAGCGGGGGAGGGGAGACCCAGTACTTC.

The sample holds one count of this clone. The V gene is TRBV6-1, the J gene TRBJ1-3; 7 bases agree with TRBD1. In germline, CDR1 is MNHNS, CDR2 SASEGT. V dropped 6 bases and J dropped 0; count of bases not matched to a gene: 2. The length of the CDR3 is 14 residues. Here the CDR3 reads CASSRDSSGNTIYF. Written as DNA, the CDR3 is TGTGCCAGCAGCCGGGACAGCTCTGGAAACACCATATATTTT.

V gene TRBV11-2 combines with J gene TRBJ1-1, with 8 bases that match TRBD1. There are 15 residues in the CDR3. The germline V gene encodes CDR1 SGHAT and CDR2 FQNNGV. V dropped 5 bases and J dropped 4; count of bases not matched to a gene: 9. This CDR3 is CASSRNQGAPTEAFF. The CDR3 nucleotides are TGTGCCAGCAGCCGCAACCAGGGGGCGCCCACTGAAGCTTTCTTT.

This clone was detected a few times. The gene calls are TRBV7-9 and TRBJ1-6, with D perhaps matching TRBD1 (6 bases). The CDR3 contains 13 residues. With 2 bases removed from V and 9 bases from J, the gap between germline ends came to 8 bases. Germline CDR1 and CDR2: SEHNR and FQNEAQ (reference sequence). The CDR3 coding sequence is TGTGCCAGCAGCTTATTGGACAGTTCACCCCTCCACTTT. Protein: CASSLLDSSPLHF.